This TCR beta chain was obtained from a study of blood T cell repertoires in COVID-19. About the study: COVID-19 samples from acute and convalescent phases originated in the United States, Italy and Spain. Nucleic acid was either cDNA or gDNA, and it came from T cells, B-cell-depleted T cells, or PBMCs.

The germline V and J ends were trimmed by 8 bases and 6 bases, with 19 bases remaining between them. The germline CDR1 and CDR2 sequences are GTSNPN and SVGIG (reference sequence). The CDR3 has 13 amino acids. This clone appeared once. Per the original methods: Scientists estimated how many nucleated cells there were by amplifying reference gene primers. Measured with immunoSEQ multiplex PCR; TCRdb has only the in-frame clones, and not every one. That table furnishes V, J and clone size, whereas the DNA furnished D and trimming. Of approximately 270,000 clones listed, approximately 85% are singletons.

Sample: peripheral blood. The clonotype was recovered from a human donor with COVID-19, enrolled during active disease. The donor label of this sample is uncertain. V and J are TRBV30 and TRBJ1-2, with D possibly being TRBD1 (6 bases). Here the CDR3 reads CAQTTGQVDGYTF. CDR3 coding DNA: TGTGCCCAAACCACAGGGCAGGTGGATGGCTACACCTTC.